The clone carrying this T cell receptor beta chain was found a few times. Antigen: not known. Each donor was healthy, and each was a bone marrow donor. When sampled, the donors appeared nominally healthy, though they likely had unrecorded immune exposures. The sample is drawn from a study of cytomegalovirus exposure and HLA in healthy donors. As for the study in general: Counted in an early data release were 85 million or so unique TCRs from HLA-typed donors. Study-level results: As a later analysis revealed, most CMV-associated TCR beta chains appeared HLA-restricted.

Amplification used 60 Vbeta primers and 13 Jbeta primers. Data came from immunoSEQ multiplex PCR; TCRdb stores just in-frame clones and leaves some out. This sample has some 140,000 clones, with 73% found just once. This sequence originates from a middle-aged woman in good health and CMV-seronegative. Sequenced material: PBMCs.

CDR3 sequence (DNA): TGCGCCAGCAGCCAGGGACAGGTGAACACTGAAGCTTTCTTT. Translated: CASSQGQVNTEAFF. The chain uses TRBV4-3 and TRBJ1-1; 8 nucleotides align to TRBD1. This CDR3 is built from 14 residues. V dropped 3 bases and J dropped 0; count of bases not matched to a gene: 0. CDR1 and CDR2 from the germline V gene are LGHNA and YSLEER.